This entry lists 6 T cell receptor beta chains sequenced from one sample in a study of cytomegalovirus exposure and HLA in healthy donors. The PCR employed 60 Vbeta primers together with 13 Jbeta primers. TCRdb keeps only in-frame clones here, not all; method: immunoSEQ multiplex PCR. The sample consists of approximately 150,000 clones, more than 75% of them appearing once. The sequenced sample was PBMCs. These receptors originate from a woman aged 18-29 years in good health and CMV-seropositive.

A few counts support this clone. The chain couples TRBV10-2 to TRBJ2-7, with 9 bases lining up with TRBD1. The CDR3 is 14 amino acids. Germline V gene sequence: CDR1 WSHSY, CDR2 SAAADI. J gave up 0 bases and V 6 bases, and 3 bases lay outside the gene matches. The CDR3 DNA sequence: TGCGCCAGCAGCCTGACAGGGGGCTCCTACGAGCAGTACTTC. Encoded protein: CASSLTGGSYEQYF.

This clone has just one count. The chain joins TRBV7-2 to TRBJ1-4; 7 bases fit TRBD1. V was clipped by 5 bases and J by 8 bases; unmatched bases: 20. Per germline, CDR1 SGHTA and CDR2 FQGNSA. The CDR3 is made up of 18 amino acids. CDR3 amino acids: CASSPMAIRQGGREKLFF. CDR3 coding DNA: TGTGCCAGCAGCCCAATGGCGATTAGACAGGGAGGAAGAGAAAAACTGTTTTTT.

This clone was counted a single time. This chain uses TRBV7-9 with TRBJ1-6, with 8 bases aligning to TRBD1. The CDR3 is 15 residues long. CDR1 and CDR2 from the germline V gene are SEHNR and FQNEAQ (reference sequence). The V and J ends lost 5 bases and 9 bases, in that order; junction bases with no gene match: 9. The CDR3, as DNA: TGTGCCAGCAGCCCTTTTGGACAGGGACCTTCACCCCTCCACTTT. Translating it yields CASSPFGQGPSPLHF.

This chain joins TRBV6-6 and TRBJ2-2, with D hard to call. The CDR3 is 16 amino acids. Germline assignment: CDR1 MNHNY and CDR2 SVGAGI (reference sequence). Trimming removed 5 bases at V and 3 bases at J, with 16 bases between. CDR3 in amino acids: CASSPKSPRDTGELFF. CDR3 DNA: TGTGCCAGCAGTCCCAAGTCCCCCCGAGACACCGGGGAGCTGTTTTTT.

The V and J genes are TRBV6-4 and TRBJ1-3; no reliable D call. The CDR3 totals 15 residues. CDR1 is MRHNA, CDR2 SNTAGT, per germline. Trimming removed 6 bases from V and 0 bases from J, with 12 bases in between. The CDR3 DNA reads TGTGCCAGCAGCCAAAACTTCGACTCTGGAAACACCATATATTTT. The encoded protein is CASSQNFDSGNTIYF.

The chain is built from TRBV5-4 and TRBJ2-1; TRBD2 matches at 16 bases. The length of the CDR3 is 16 residues. In germline, CDR1 is SGHNT, CDR2 YYREEE (reference sequence). The V segment lost 4 bases and the J segment 7 bases; nucleotides outside the gene matches: 5. DNA for the CDR3: TGTGCCAGCAGCACGGGACTAGCGGGGGGGCAAAATGAGCAGTTCTTC. Translating gives CASSTGLAGGQNEQFF. The full variable domain, rest sourced from reference TRBV5-4 and TRBJ2-1, is ETGVTQSPTHLIKTRGQQVTLRCSSQSGHNTVSWYQQALGQGPQFIFQYYREEENGRGNFPPRFSGLQFPNYSSELNVNALELDDSALYLCASSTGLAGGQNEQFFGPGTRLTVL.